This T cell receptor (beta chain) was sequenced in a study of blood T cells in healthy people across ages. Turning to the study itself: When template switching was applied, about one barcoded beta molecule was captured per two T cells. Study results and caveats: Estimates of total diversity, which came from one million sequenced T cells, were considered to be underestimates.

Extractions gave at least 5 micrograms of total RNA per sample. Germline trimming cut 4 bases from V and 3 bases from J; bases unmatched to any gene: 3. The CDR3 is 14 amino acids. Through a sample-barcoded 5' primer and a J-beta primer mix, a second PCR was run for roughly 6 to 12 cycles. A single record per CDR3 protein comes from TCRdb applying MiXCR to the 5' RACE reads. This table has 1.5 million to 2 million distinct CDR3 sequences, 28% appearing once. With respect to this clonotype: Its antigen is as yet unknown.

The chain links TRBV12-3 or TRBV12-4 to TRBJ1-2, with 9 bases matching TRBD1. The source material was blood. This sequence originates from a woman aged 25-40 years in good health. The CDR3 sequence is CASSYRGQHYGYTF. CDR3 nucleotide sequence: TGTGCCAGCAGTTACAGGGGGCAACACTATGGCTACACCTTC.